These T cell receptor beta chains were read from a single sample in a study of post-analysis software for immune sequencing data. TCRdb recomputed calls from the PCR reads with MiXCR, one row per CDR3 protein. The sample includes 820,000 or so distinct CDR3 sequences, roughly 50% seen only once; the top ten take approximately 4.5%. Sequencing was performed on blood. The source is a girl between 5 and 17 years old with multiple sclerosis. Each CDR3 is given with its conserved first and last residue. Fields, in order: V gene, J gene, clone size, D gene, CDR3 DNA, CDR3 protein. The D gene is left open where the match is weak. Clone size is stated in some rows and not others, as once, few, many or a class when expanded.

TRBV7-9	TRBJ2-7	-	-	TGTGCCAGCAGCCCCCGTCGGTGGGGGGGGCAATCCCACGAGCAGTACTTC	CASSPRRWGGQSHEQYF
TRBV12-3/TRBV12-4	TRBJ2-7	-	TRBD2	TGTGCCAGCAGTTACAGCGGGGGGAACCCCTCCTACGAGCAGTACTTC	CASSYSGGNPSYEQYF
TRBV7-8	TRBJ2-3	-	TRBD1	TGTGCCAGCAGTCCAAACAGGGGATTCACAGATACGCAGTATTTT	CASSPNRGFTDTQYF
TRBV6-2/TRBV6-3	TRBJ1-6	-	-	TGTGCCAGCAGTTACCGGGCTCAAGTATCCCTCCACTTT	CASSYRAQVSLHF
TRBV7-9	TRBJ1-3	-	-	TGTGCCAGCAGCTCGGCGGGACCCCACTCTGGAAACACCATATATTTT	CASSSAGPHSGNTIYF
TRBV18	TRBJ2-7	-	-	TGTGCCAGCTCACTGGGAGACGTCTCCTACGAGCAGTACTTC	CASSLGDVSYEQYF
TRBV29-1	TRBJ1-1	-	-	TGCAGCGTCGAGACAGGGAACACTGAAGCTTTCTTT	CSVETGNTEAFF
TRBV7-8	TRBJ2-5	few	-	TGTGCCAGCAGCCCCAGAGAAGGTCAAGAGACCCAGTACTTC	CASSPREGQETQYF
TRBV3-1	TRBJ2-1	-	TRBD2	TGTGCCAGCAGCCGAGGGACTAGCGGGGTCAATGAGCAGTTCTTC	CASSRGTSGVNEQFF
TRBV29-1	TRBJ1-2	-	-	TGCAGCGCCGGAAACCCAGCTAACTATGGCTACACCTTC	CSAGNPANYGYTF
TRBV6-5	TRBJ2-5	-	-	TGTGCCAGCAGTTACTCGCTAGCGTTCGGAGAGACCCAGTACTTC	CASSYSLAFGETQYF
TRBV12-3/TRBV12-4	TRBJ2-5	few	-	TGTGCCAGCAGTTGGGACACCCTACAAGAGACCCAGTACTTC	CASSWDTLQETQYF
TRBV4-2	TRBJ2-1	-	-	TGTGCCAGCAGCCAATTCTACAATGAGCAGTTCTTC	CASSQFYNEQFF
TRBV6-5	TRBJ2-1	-	TRBD1	TGTGCCAGCAGTTACAGACAGGGGACGAGAAACAATGAGCAGTTCTTC	CASSYRQGTRNNEQFF
TRBV29-1	TRBJ2-5	few	TRBD2	TGCAGCGCTAGCGGAAGCTACCAAGAGACCCAGTACTTC	CSASGSYQETQYF
TRBV15	TRBJ1-1	-	TRBD1	TGTGCCACCAGCACTGGACAGGGGAGGACTGAAGCTTTCTTT	CATSTGQGRTEAFF
TRBV4-1	TRBJ2-5	-	-	TGCGCCAGCAGCCAAGATAAGATGGGGGGCGTGGAGACCCAGTACTTC	CASSQDKMGGVETQYF
TRBV12-3/TRBV12-4	TRBJ1-5	few	-	TGTGCCAGCAGTGGTGGGGGCGCGAGCAATCAGCCCCAGCATTTT	CASSGGGASNQPQHF
TRBV15	TRBJ2-2	-	TRBD1	TGTGCCACCAGCGTTTTTGGGACAGTGACCGGGGAGCTGTTTTTT	CATSVFGTVTGELFF
TRBV3-1	TRBJ2-7	few	TRBD1	TGTGCCAGCAGCCAAGGTTCAGGGGGCGGCTTTGGATACGAGCAGTACTTC	CASSQGSGGGFGYEQYF
TRBV29-1	TRBJ1-2	-	-	TGCAGCGTTGAGCTAGGGAATCAAGGCTACACCTTC	CSVELGNQGYTF
TRBV7-9	TRBJ1-1	-	-	TGTGCCAGCAGCCTCTACAGAACTGAAGCTTTCTTT	CASSLYRTEAFF
TRBV6-5	TRBJ2-3	-	-	TGTGCCAGCAGTTACCGGGCGTATCGGGTCGCTAGCACAGATACGCAGTATTTT	CASSYRAYRVASTDTQYF
TRBV10-3	TRBJ2-7	-	-	TGTGCCACGGGACGGAGCTCCTACGAGCAGTACTTC	CATGRSSYEQYF
TRBV7-3	TRBJ2-3	many	-	TGTGCCAGCAGCTTACGGCCGGTAGGGGCAGATACGCAGTATTTT	CASSLRPVGADTQYF
TRBV5-1	TRBJ1-2	-	-	TGCGCCAGCAGCTTGGGAGACAGGACCTCCTATGGCTACACCTTC	CASSLGDRTSYGYTF
TRBV29-1	TRBJ1-2	-	-	TGCAGCGTTCGCAATGGGCAGGCCGAAGGGGGCACCTTC	CSVRNGQAEGGTF
TRBV3-1	TRBJ2-7	-	-	TGTGCCAGCAGCCAAGATTTGCGACCCTACGAGCAGTACTTC	CASSQDLRPYEQYF
TRBV3-1	TRBJ2-7	-	-	TGTGCCAGCAGCCAAGGGAGGCTGGTCGAGCAGTACTTC	CASSQGRLVEQYF
TRBV7-2	TRBJ2-1	-	TRBD1	TGTGCCAGCAGCTTGGGCGCAGGGGGTGGAAACAATGAGCAGTTCTTC	CASSLGAGGGNNEQFF
TRBV5-1	TRBJ2-7	-	TRBD2	TGCGCCAGCAGCTTGGCCTTGGGAGGGACCGGTACCTACAATGAGCAGTACTTC	CASSLALGGTGTYNEQYF
TRBV12-3/TRBV12-4	TRBJ1-1	-	-	TGTGCCAGCAGTTTTTCAGGGGACGGAAGAACTGAAGCTTTCTTT	CASSFSGDGRTEAFF
TRBV13	TRBJ1-2	-	-	TGTGCCAGCAGCGCTAAAAGACAGGTCGGCTATGGCTACACCTTC	CASSAKRQVGYGYTF
TRBV6-5	TRBJ2-7	-	TRBD2	TGTGCCAGCAGTTACCGAGCGGGAGAGCCACAGTACTTC	CASSYRAGEPQYF
TRBV29-1	TRBJ1-5	few	-	TGCAGCGTTACTACAGCCCCCGATCAGCCCCAGCATTTT	CSVTTAPDQPQHF
TRBV10-3	TRBJ1-1	few	-	TGTGCCATCAGTAATTTGAACACTGAAGCTTTCTTT	CAISNLNTEAFF
TRBV11-2	TRBJ1-1	-	-	TGTGCCAGCAGCCTCGACAGAATCCCGGGCACTGAAGCTTTCTTT	CASSLDRIPGTEAFF
TRBV29-1	TRBJ2-7	-	-	TGCAGCGCCAGGGGTGCCGACGAGCAGTACTTC	CSARGADEQYF
TRBV12-3/TRBV12-4	TRBJ2-6	-	-	TGTGCCAGCAGTCCACTGCCCTCTGGGGCCAACGTCCTGACTTTC	CASSPLPSGANVLTF
TRBV12-3/TRBV12-4	TRBJ1-5	few	-	TGTGCCAGCAGTTTGGAAAGGGTCCAGGGTACCCAGCATTTT	CASSLERVQGTQHF
TRBV5-1	TRBJ2-7	-	-	TGCGCCAGCAGCAGACGGACACGAGACTACGAGCAGTACTTC	CASSRRTRDYEQYF
TRBV20-1	TRBJ1-1	-	-	TGCAGTGCTAGAGATTTTGAGGCGAGGAACACTGAAGCTTTCTTT	CSARDFEARNTEAFF
TRBV20-1	TRBJ2-2	-	-	TGCAGTGCTAGTATTCTAGTTCGGCTAGAAAACACCGGGGAGCTGTTTTTT	CSASILVRLENTGELFF
TRBV5-6	TRBJ2-5	few	TRBD1	TGTGCCAGCAGCTTCCCCGCGACAGGGGGAGAGACCCAGTACTTC	CASSFPATGGETQYF
TRBV5-1	TRBJ1-6	-	TRBD1	TGCGCCAGCAGCTTTGACCCCGGGACAGCTAATTCACCCCTCCACTTT	CASSFDPGTANSPLHF
TRBV5-1	TRBJ1-2	few	-	TGCGCCAGCAGCTTGGGGGTGACGTTCGCTAACTATGGCTACACCTTC	CASSLGVTFANYGYTF
TRBV27	TRBJ2-1	-	TRBD2	TGTGCCAGCAGTCTCACTCGGACTAGCGGGGGGGGCGATGAGCAGTTCTTC	CASSLTRTSGGGDEQFF
TRBV30	TRBJ1-1	-	-	TGTGCCTGGAGTACGGCAGTTGGAGCTTTCTTT	CAWSTAVGAFF
TRBV15	TRBJ2-7	few	-	TGTGCCACCAGCAGAGATCTGGTATCGGGGGCGGGGGACGAGCAGTACTTC	CATSRDLVSGAGDEQYF
TRBV7-3	TRBJ1-2	-	-	TGTGCCAGCAGCCTGAGAGGAGGGCCTAACTATGGCTACACCTTC	CASSLRGGPNYGYTF
TRBV4-1	TRBJ2-1	-	-	TGCGCCAGCAGCTACGAGCCTCAGGGAATCCCGTACAATGAGCAGTTCTTC	CASSYEPQGIPYNEQFF
TRBV9	TRBJ2-7	-	-	TGTGCCAGCAGCGAAACAGGGACCCCCTACGAGCAGTACTTC	CASSETGTPYEQYF
TRBV6-5	TRBJ2-7	-	TRBD1	TGTGCCAGCAGCCTTACCGGGACAGGGGATCACGAGCAGTACTTC	CASSLTGTGDHEQYF